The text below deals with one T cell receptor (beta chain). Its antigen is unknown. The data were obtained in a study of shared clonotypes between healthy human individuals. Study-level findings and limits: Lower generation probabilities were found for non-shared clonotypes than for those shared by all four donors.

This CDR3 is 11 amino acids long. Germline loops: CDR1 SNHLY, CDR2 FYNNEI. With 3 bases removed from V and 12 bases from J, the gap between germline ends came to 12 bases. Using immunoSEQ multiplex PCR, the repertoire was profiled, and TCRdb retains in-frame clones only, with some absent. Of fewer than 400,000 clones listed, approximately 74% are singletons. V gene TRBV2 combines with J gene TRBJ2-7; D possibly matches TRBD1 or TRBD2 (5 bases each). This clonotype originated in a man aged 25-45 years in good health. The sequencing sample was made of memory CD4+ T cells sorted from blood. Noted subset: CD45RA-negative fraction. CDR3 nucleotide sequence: TGTGCCAGCAGTGAGTGGGACCGGGGGTACTTC. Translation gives CASSEWDRGYF.